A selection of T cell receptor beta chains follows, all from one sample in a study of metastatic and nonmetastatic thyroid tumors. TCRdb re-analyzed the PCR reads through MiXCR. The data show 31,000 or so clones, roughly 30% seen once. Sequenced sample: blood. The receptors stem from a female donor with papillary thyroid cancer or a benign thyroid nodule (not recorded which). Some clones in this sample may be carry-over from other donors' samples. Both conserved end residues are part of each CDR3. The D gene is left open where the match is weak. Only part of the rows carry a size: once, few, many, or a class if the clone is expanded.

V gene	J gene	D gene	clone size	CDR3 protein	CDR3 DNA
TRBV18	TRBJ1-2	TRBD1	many	CASSPNRDSGYTF	TGTGCCAGCTCACCAAACCGGGACAGCGGCTACACCTTC
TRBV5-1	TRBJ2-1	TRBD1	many	CASSFGTGTYNEQFF	TGCGCCAGCAGCTTTGGGACAGGGACCTACAATGAGCAGTTCTTC
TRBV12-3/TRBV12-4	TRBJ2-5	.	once	CASTRRTQETQYF	TGTGCCAGCACCCGCAGGACCCAAGAGACCCAGTACTTC
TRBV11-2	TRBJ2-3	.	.	CASSLALFPGVTDTQYF	TGTGCCAGCAGCTTAGCTCTGTTCCCAGGTGTCACAGATACGCAGTATTTT
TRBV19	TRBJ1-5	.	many	CASSIGTNGIQPQHF	TGTGCCAGTAGTATCGGAACAAACGGTATCCAGCCCCAGCATTTT
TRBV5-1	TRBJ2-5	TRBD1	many	CASRNTGGTETQYF	TGCGCCAGCAGGAATACAGGGGGTACGGAGACCCAGTACTTC
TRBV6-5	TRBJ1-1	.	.	CASSYPNTEAFF	TGTGCCAGCAGTTACCCGAACACTGAAGCTTTCTTT
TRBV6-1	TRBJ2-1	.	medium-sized	CASRDRPSSYNEQFF	TGTGCCAGCAGGGACAGACCGAGCTCCTACAATGAGCAGTTCTTC
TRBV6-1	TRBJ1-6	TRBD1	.	CASSTGQVYNSPLHF	TGTGCCAGCAGTACCGGACAGGTGTATAATTCACCCCTCCACTTT
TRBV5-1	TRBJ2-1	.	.	CASSLAPDRGRNEQFF	TGCGCCAGCAGCTTGGCCCCCGACCGGGGCCGAAATGAGCAGTTCTTC
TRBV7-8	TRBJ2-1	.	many	CASSWVRNEQFF	TGTGCCAGCAGCTGGGTCCGCAATGAGCAGTTCTTC
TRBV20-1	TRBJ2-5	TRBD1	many	CSARETGRETQYF	TGCAGTGCTAGAGAGACAGGGAGAGAGACCCAGTACTTC
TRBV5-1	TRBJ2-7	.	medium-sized	CASSAGPASYEQYF	TGCGCCAGCAGCGCGGGCCCGGCGTCCTACGAGCAGTACTTC
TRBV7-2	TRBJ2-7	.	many	CASSLAGGDEQYF	TGTGCCAGCAGCTTAGCGGGCGGGGACGAGCAGTACTTC
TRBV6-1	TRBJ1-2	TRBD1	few	CASRDAGGYGYTF	TGTGCCAGCAGGGACGCAGGGGGCTATGGCTACACCTTC
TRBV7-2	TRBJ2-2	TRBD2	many	CASSRSGSNTGELFF	TGTGCCAGCTCCCGTAGCGGGAGCAACACCGGGGAGCTGTTTTTT
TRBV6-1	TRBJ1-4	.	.	CASRALDLTEDKLFF	TGTGCCAGCAGGGCCCTCGATTTAACCGAAGACAAACTGTTTTTT
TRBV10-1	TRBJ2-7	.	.	CASSGSTGSEQYF	TGCGCCAGCAGTGGATCCACAGGGAGCGAGCAGTACTTC
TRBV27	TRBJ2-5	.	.	CASSPPAQETQYF	TGTGCCAGCAGCCCTCCTGCCCAAGAGACCCAGTACTTC
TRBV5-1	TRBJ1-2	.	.	CASSLGGTVYGCTF	TGCGCCAGCAGCTTAGGTGGGACCGTCTATGGCTGCACCTTC
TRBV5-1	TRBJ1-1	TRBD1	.	CASSLFRTGGRNTEAFF	TGCGCCAGCAGCTTGTTTCGGACAGGGGGCCGGAACACTGAAGCTTTCTTT
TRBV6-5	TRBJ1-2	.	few	CASSYSHPQNYGYTF	TGTGCCAGCAGTTACTCGCATCCCCAAAACTATGGCTACACCTTC
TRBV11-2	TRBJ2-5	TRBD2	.	CASSGGLAGGTYQETQYF	TGTGCCAGCAGCGGTGGGCTAGCGGGGGGGACGTACCAAGAGACCCAGTACTTC
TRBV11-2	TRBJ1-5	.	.	CASSLSTGSNQPQHF	TGTGCCAGCAGTTTATCGACAGGTAGCAATCAGCCCCAGCATTTT
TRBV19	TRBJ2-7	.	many	CASSIERSSYEQYF	TGTGCCAGTAGTATCGAAAGGTCATCCTACGAGCAGTACTTC
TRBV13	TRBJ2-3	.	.	CASSSDPDTQYF	TGTGCCAGCAGCTCGGACCCAGATACGCAGTATTTT
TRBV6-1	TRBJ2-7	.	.	CASSPRTLSSYEQYF	TGTGCCAGCAGTCCAAGGACCCTGAGCTCCTACGAGCAGTACTTC
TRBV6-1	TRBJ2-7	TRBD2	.	CASRSSGALGEQYF	TGTGCCAGCAGGTCTAGCGGGGCCTTGGGAGAGCAGTACTTC
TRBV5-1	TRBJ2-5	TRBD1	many	CASSGGTGGETQYF	TGCGCCAGCAGCGGCGGGACAGGGGGGGAGACCCAGTACTTC
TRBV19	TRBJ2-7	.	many	CASSAGAAGGEQYF	TGTGCCAGTAGTGCGGGGGCCGCCGGAGGCGAGCAGTACTTC
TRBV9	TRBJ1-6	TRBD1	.	CASSEGSGGAGPPLHF	TGTGCCAGCAGCGAGGGTTCAGGGGGCGCGGGTCCACCCCTCCACTTC
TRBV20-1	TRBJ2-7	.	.	CSASGAGTYEQYF	TGCAGTGCTAGTGGGGCGGGAACCTACGAGCAGTACTTC
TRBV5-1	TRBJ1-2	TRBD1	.	CASSWTGVHYMEYGYTF	TGCGCCAGCAGCTGGACAGGGGTGCATTATATGGAGTATGGCTACACCTTC
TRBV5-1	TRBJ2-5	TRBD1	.	CASSLAHRGMETQYF	TGCGCCAGCAGCTTGGCCCACAGGGGCATGGAGACCCAGTACTTC
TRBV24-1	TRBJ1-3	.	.	CATSAGENTIYF	TGTGCCACCAGTGCTGGGGAAAACACCATATATTTT
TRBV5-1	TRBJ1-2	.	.	CASSLFGGSGYGYTF	TGCGCCAGCAGCTTGTTTGGGGGTTCGGGCTATGGCTACACCTTC
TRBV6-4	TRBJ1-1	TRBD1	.	CASSEDRGMNTEAFF	TGTGCCAGCAGTGAGGACAGGGGCATGAACACTGAAGCTTTCTTT